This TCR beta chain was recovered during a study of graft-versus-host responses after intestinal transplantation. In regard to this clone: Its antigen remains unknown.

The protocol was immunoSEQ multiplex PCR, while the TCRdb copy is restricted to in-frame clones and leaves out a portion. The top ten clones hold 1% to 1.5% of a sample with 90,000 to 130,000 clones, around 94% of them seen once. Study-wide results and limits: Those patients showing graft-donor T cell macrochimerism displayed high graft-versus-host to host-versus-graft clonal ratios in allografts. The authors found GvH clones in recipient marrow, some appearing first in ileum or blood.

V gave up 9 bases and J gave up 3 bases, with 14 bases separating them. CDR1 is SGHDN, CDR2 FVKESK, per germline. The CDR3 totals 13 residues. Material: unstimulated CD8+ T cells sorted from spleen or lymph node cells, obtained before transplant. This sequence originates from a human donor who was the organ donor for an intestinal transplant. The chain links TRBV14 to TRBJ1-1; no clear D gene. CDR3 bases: TGTGCCAGTCAACTCGTCCGAGACACTGAAGCTTTCTTT. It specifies CASQLVRDTEAFF. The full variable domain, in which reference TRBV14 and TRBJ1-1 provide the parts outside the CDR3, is EAGVTQFPSHSVIEKGQTVTLRCDPISGHDNLYWYRRVMGKEIKFLLHFVKESKQDESGMPNNRFLAERTGGTYSTLKVQPAELEDSGVYFCASQLVRDTEAFFGQGTRLTVV.